Each of the 26 T cell receptor beta chains below was sequenced from the same sample in a study of blood T cell repertoires in COVID-19. The data were produced by immunoSEQ multiplex PCR, yet TCRdb's version contains in-frame clones alone and is incomplete. This sample has about 110,000 clones; approximately 86% occur once, and the top ten carry approximately 4.7%. The sample taken for sequencing was peripheral blood. The receptors shown here come from a man between 35 and 55 years old with acute or convalescent COVID-19.

The V call is TRBV29-1, the J call TRBJ2-1, with a possible D match to TRBD2 (6 bases). V shed 4 bases and J shed 3 bases, with 10 bases lying between them. Per the germline V gene, CDR1 is SQVTM and CDR2 is ANQGSEA. There are 13 residues in the CDR3. The CDR3 spells CSVVWTNYNEQFF. The CDR3, as DNA: TGCAGCGTTGTTTGGACTAACTACAATGAGCAGTTCTTC.

This clone was found a few times. The chain joins TRBV6-6 to TRBJ1-1; D unresolved. V was cut by 7 bases and J by 7 bases, with 13 bases left in between. The germline gives CDR1 MNHNY, CDR2 SVGAGI (reference sequence). The CDR3 loop spans 12 amino acids. For the CDR3, the DNA is TGTGCCAGCACCTACCCGGAGAGTGAAGCTTTCTTT. As protein: CASTYPESEAFF.

V and J are TRBV13 and TRBJ1-2; 7 nucleotides agree with TRBD1. Looked up from germline, CDR1 is PRHDT and CDR2 is FYEKMQ (reference sequence). The CDR3 runs 17 residues. Losses at the gene ends were 1 base for V and 4 bases for J; bases not matched to a gene: 12. CDR3 residues: CASSLDPSSGQTYGYTF. CDR3 coding DNA: TGTGCCAGCAGCTTAGACCCCAGTTCGGGACAGACCTATGGCTACACCTTC. Supplemented by reference TRBV13 and TRBJ1-2, the full variable domain reads AAGVIQSPRHLIKEKRETATLKCYPIPRHDTVYWYQQGPGQDPQFLISFYEKMQSDKGSIPDRFSAQQFSDYHSELNMSSLELGDSALYFCASSLDPSSGQTYGYTFGSGTRLTVV.

The chain has TRBV19 and TRBJ2-2; 7 nucleotides match TRBD1. From germline, CDR1 is LNHDA and CDR2 SQIVND (reference sequence). The V gene end was trimmed by 6 bases and the J gene end by 5 bases; junction bases not matched to a gene: 6. CDR3 length equals 14 residues. The CDR3 loop reads CASRVTGETGELFF. CDR3 DNA sequence: TGTGCCAGTAGGGTAACAGGGGAAACCGGGGAGCTGTTTTTT.

The table lists this clone with a few counts. The V call is TRBV3-1 (or the pseudogene TRBV3-2), the J call TRBJ1-2, with D tentatively TRBD1 (5 bases). The CDR3 covers 12 residues. V lost 1 base and J lost 10, with 10 bases in between. Germline V lookup: CDR1 LGHDT, CDR2 YNNKEL (reference sequence). CDR3 nucleotides: TGTGCCAGCAGCCAAGCGGGGGGGGACTACACCTTC. Translated: CASSQAGGDYTF.

CDR3 in DNA: TGTGCCAGCAGTCCAGGGGGCTACGGCTACACCTTC. Translating gives CASSPGGYGYTF. The gene calls are TRBV12-3 or TRBV12-4 and TRBJ1-2, with 8 bases fitting TRBD1. V trimming: 5 bases; J trimming: 8 bases; junction bases outside the gene matches: 4. This CDR3 is built from 12 residues.

The rearrangement links TRBV14 to TRBJ1-2; TRBD1 is a possible D gene (6 bases). The CDR3 sequence is 15 residues long. The germline gives CDR1 SGHDN, CDR2 FVKESK. V lost 6 bases, J lost 0 bases, and 14 bases lay in between. The CDR3 DNA follows: TGTGCCAGCAGTCCTGACAGGACAACTAACTATGGCTACACCTTC. Protein sequence: CASSPDRTTNYGYTF.

The chain joins TRBV19 to TRBJ1-5; D uncertain. Germline V CDR1 and CDR2: LNHDA, SQIVND (reference sequence). Trimming took off 2 bases at V and 2 bases at J, with 7 bases between the two ends. The CDR3 consists of 14 residues. DNA of the CDR3: TGTGCCAGTAGTATACGGGGTGGCAATCAGCCCCAGCATTTT. It translates to CASSIRGGNQPQHF.

About this clone: It is unclear where the CDR3 begins or ends on the DNA, so no DNA is shown, and the CDR3 is as TCRdb lists it. The chain uses TRBV19 and TRBJ1-2; the listed D gene, TRBD1, was not tested against the DNA. The CDR3 extends over 14 residues, inclusive of both ends. Per the germline V gene, CDR1 is LNHDA and CDR2 is SQIVND (reference sequence). CDR3 residues: CASSSGTGVYGYTF.

V is TRBV30 and J is TRBJ1-1, with no clear D. Germline-derived CDR1 and CDR2 are GTSNPN and SVGIG (reference sequence). The V and J ends lost 4 bases and 0 bases respectively, with 12 bases between them. This CDR3 region has 14 residues. CDR3 DNA: TGTGCCTGGAAATACCCTGAGATGAACACTGAAGCTTTCTTT. Its protein is CAWKYPEMNTEAFF. Variable domain in full (rest from reference TRBV30 and TRBJ1-1): SQTIHQWPATLVQPVGSPLSLECTVEGTSNPNLYWYRQAAGRGLQLLFYSVGIGQISSEVPQNLSASRPQDRQFILSSKKLLLSDSGFYLCAWKYPEMNTEAFFGQGTRLTVV.

This chain uses TRBV3-1 (or the pseudogene TRBV3-2) with TRBJ2-1; 8 positions agree with TRBD2. Germline CDR1 and CDR2: LGHDT and YNNKEL (reference sequence). V trimming: 1 base; J trimming: 7 bases; junction bases outside the gene matches: 9. The CDR3 is made up of 16 amino acids. CDR3 amino acids: CASSQGFTGGPNEQFF. CDR3 sequence (DNA): TGTGCCAGCAGCCAAGGGTTTACGGGGGGGCCAAATGAGCAGTTCTTC.

J is TRBJ2-2 and V is TRBV5-1; 12 bases agree with TRBD2. CDR3 length equals 18 residues. Germline-derived CDR1 and CDR2 are SGHRS and YFSETQ. J was trimmed by 3 bases and V by 0 bases; bases with no gene match: 6. CDR3 residues: CASSLGLAGEGDTGELFF. For the CDR3, the DNA is TGCGCCAGCAGCTTGGGACTAGCGGGGGAAGGGGACACCGGGGAGCTGTTTTTT.

The DNA of the CDR3 is TGCAGCGTTCAGGATGGCGGGAAGTACAATGAGCAGTTCTTC. Residues: CSVQDGGKYNEQFF. The genes are TRBV29-1 and TRBJ2-1, with D possibly TRBD2 on 6 matching bases. V lost 5 bases and J lost 4, with 15 bases in between. Germline lookup yields CDR1 SQVTM and CDR2 ANQGSEA. The CDR3 runs 14 residues.

This chain connects TRBV15 to TRBJ2-1; 10 bases align to TRBD2. Germline CDR1 and CDR2: LNHNV and YYDKDF (reference sequence). With V trimmed by 0 bases and J by 9 bases, 17 bases remained unmatched. This CDR3 comprises 19 residues. The DNA for the CDR3 is TGTGCCACCAGCAGAGATAGGGGAGGACTGCTAGCGGGAGATAGTGAGCAGTTCTTC. Protein: CATSRDRGGLLAGDSEQFF.

This clone was found once. The gene calls are TRBV18 and TRBJ2-7; TRBD2 agrees at 10 bases. The CDR3 sequence is 14 residues long. The V segment lost 5 bases and the J segment 4 bases; nucleotides outside the gene matches: 5. Germline CDR1 KGHSH, CDR2 LQKENI. DNA for the CDR3: TGTGCCAGCTCAACCGGGACTAGCGAATACGAGCAGTACTTC. Its protein product is CASSTGTSEYEQYF.

The chain uses TRBV11-2 and TRBJ2-2, with TRBD1 matching over 8 bases. CDR3 length: 18 amino acids. Losses at the gene ends were 2 bases for V and 1 base for J; bases not matched to a gene: 9. Germline-derived CDR1 and CDR2 are SGHAT and FQNNGV. The DNA for the CDR3 is TGTGCCAGCAGCTTATTTTTCCTACAGGGGGAGAACACCGGGGAGCTGTTTTTT. It translates to CASSLFFLQGENTGELFF.

Turning to this clone: Other DNA sequences of this sample code for an identical CDR3. The chain employs TRBV5-1 and TRBJ1-2, with 9 bases identical to TRBD1. From germline, CDR1 is SGHRS and CDR2 YFSETQ. The CDR3 length is 14 residues. V trimming: 3 bases; J trimming: 4 bases; junction bases outside the gene matches: 4. CDR3 sequence: CASSSGQGSYGYTF. CDR3 DNA sequence: TGCGCCAGCAGCTCGGGACAGGGAAGCTATGGCTACACCTTC.

V usage is TRBV12-5 and J usage is TRBJ2-7; 7 bases align to TRBD2. CDR1 and CDR2 from the germline V gene are LGHNT and FRNRAP. The CDR3 covers 16 residues. V dropped 0 bases and J dropped 7; count of bases not matched to a gene: 12. CDR3 nucleotide sequence: TGTGCTAGTGGTTTGGTACTTGGGAGGGCGACGGAAGAGCAGTACTTC. Translating it yields CASGLVLGRATEEQYF.

CDR3 residues: CASSFNRGDTEAFF. As DNA, the CDR3 is TGTGCCAGCAGCTTTAACAGGGGGGACACTGAAGCTTTCTTT. This sequence joins TRBV7-2 and TRBJ1-1; 8 bases align to TRBD1. Germline V gene lookup returns CDR1 SGHTA and CDR2 FQGNSA. J gave up 3 bases and V 3 bases, and 3 bases lay outside the gene matches. The CDR3 length is 14 residues.

This chain connects TRBV6-9 to TRBJ2-7; TRBD2 agrees at 11 bases. V lost 7 bases to trimming and J lost 1 base; unmatched junction nucleotides: 3. The CDR3 totals 14 residues. Germline V lookup: CDR1 MNHGY, CDR2 SVAAGI. The CDR3 DNA follows: TGTGCCAGCACCCGACTAGCGGGATCCTACGAGCAGTACTTC. Translated: CASTRLAGSYEQYF.

The chain couples TRBV5-1 to TRBJ2-1; D perhaps matches TRBD1 (6 bases). With 4 bases removed from V and 8 bases from J, the gap between germline ends came to 19 bases. CDR1 SGHRS and CDR2 YFSETQ come from the germline V gene. CDR3 length equals 15 residues. CDR3 sequence reads: CASSQGPRPPDEQFF. CDR3 DNA: TGCGCCAGCAGCCAGGGGCCACGGCCCCCCGATGAGCAGTTCTTC.

The chain carries TRBV3-1 (or the pseudogene TRBV3-2) and TRBJ2-7, with a tentative D call TRBD2 (6 bases). The CDR3 totals 15 residues. Trimming pared 0 bases from V and 3 bases from J, leaving 12 bases between. From germline, CDR1 is LGHDT and CDR2 YNNKEL (reference sequence). In DNA, the CDR3 is TGTGCCAGCAGCCAAGATTGGGGCGGGGTCTACGAGCAGTACTTC. Protein sequence: CASSQDWGGVYEQYF.

The gene calls are TRBV20-1 and TRBJ1-2; D ambiguous. Per germline, CDR1 DFQATT and CDR2 SNEGSKA (reference sequence). There are 13 residues in the CDR3. V lost 3 bases and J lost 3, with 11 bases in between. CDR3 nucleotide sequence: TGCAGTGCTAGTTCCGGGGTCGACTATGGCTACACCTTC. This codes for CSASSGVDYGYTF.

The chain employs TRBV11-2 and TRBJ2-6, with TRBD1 matching over 11 bases. V gave up 8 bases and J gave up 0 bases; unmatched junction bases: 6. The CDR3 is made up of 17 amino acids. Germline CDR1 reads SGHAT; CDR2 reads FQNNGV. CDR3 sequence reads: CASSRTGGISGANVLTF. Here the CDR3 DNA reads TGTGCCAGCTCCCGGACAGGGGGCATCTCTGGGGCCAACGTCCTGACTTTC.

The chain is built from TRBV5-4 and TRBJ1-6, with 7 bases aligning to TRBD1. The CDR3 covers 15 residues. Germline CDR1 reads SGHNT; CDR2 reads YYREEE (reference sequence). V gave up 0 bases and J gave up 13 bases; unmatched junction bases: 10. Here the CDR3 DNA reads TGTGCCAGCAGCTTGGCCCAAGACAGGGTAGTGCCCCTCCACTTT. It codes for CASSLAQDRVVPLHF.

The chain joins TRBV5-1 to TRBJ2-7, with D tentatively TRBD2 (6 bases). The CDR3 is 13 residues long. The V end lost 6 bases, the J end lost 3 bases, and 13 bases lay between the germline ends. The germline V gene encodes CDR1 SGHRS and CDR2 YFSETQ. The CDR3 DNA reads TGCGCCAGCAAGGCTAGCGACTACTACGAGCAGTACTTC. Its translation: CASKASDYYEQYF.